The present T cell receptor (beta chain) was sequenced within a study of T cell repertoires in cytomegalovirus infection. The CDR3 runs to 13 residues. CDR1 and CDR2 (germline): MNHEY, SVGEGT. Trimming removed 2 bases from V and 5 bases from J, with 9 bases in between. TCRdb reanalysed the reads using MiXCR and keeps one entry per CDR3 protein. In the table there are around 630,000 distinct CDR3 sequences, roughly a quarter of which are singletons. The receptor comes from a human donor in good health (CMV status not recorded). Some clones in this sample may be carry-over from other donors' samples. V usage is TRBV6-2 or TRBV6-3 and J usage is TRBJ2-5; no firm D call. Sequencing was carried out using CD8+ T cells from PBMCs. CDR3 region: CASSYDPGETQYF. CDR3 in DNA: TGTGCCAGCAGTTACGACCCCGGGGAGACCCAGTACTTC.